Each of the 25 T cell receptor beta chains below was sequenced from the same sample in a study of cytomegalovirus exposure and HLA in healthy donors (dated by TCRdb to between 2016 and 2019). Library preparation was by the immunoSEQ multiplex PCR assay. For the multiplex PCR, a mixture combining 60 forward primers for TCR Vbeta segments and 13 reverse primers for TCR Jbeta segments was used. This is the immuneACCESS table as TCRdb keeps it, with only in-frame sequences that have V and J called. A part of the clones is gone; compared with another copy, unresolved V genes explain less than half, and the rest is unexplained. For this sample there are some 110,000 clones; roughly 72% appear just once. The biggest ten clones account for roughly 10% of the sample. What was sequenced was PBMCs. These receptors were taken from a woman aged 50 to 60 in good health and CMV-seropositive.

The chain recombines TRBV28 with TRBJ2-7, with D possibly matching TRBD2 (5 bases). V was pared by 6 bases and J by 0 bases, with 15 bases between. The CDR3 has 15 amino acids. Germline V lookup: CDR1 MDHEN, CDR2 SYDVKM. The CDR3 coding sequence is TGTGCCAGCAGGGGCGGAGGCCCAAGCTCCTACGAGCAGTACTTC. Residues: CASRGGGPSSYEQYF.

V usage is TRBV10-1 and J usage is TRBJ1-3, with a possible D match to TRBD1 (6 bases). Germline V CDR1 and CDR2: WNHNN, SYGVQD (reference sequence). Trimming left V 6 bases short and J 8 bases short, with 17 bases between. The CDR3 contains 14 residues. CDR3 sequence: CASSSTGSADTIYF. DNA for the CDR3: TGCGCCAGCAGCTCGACAGGTTCGGCGGACACCATATATTTT.

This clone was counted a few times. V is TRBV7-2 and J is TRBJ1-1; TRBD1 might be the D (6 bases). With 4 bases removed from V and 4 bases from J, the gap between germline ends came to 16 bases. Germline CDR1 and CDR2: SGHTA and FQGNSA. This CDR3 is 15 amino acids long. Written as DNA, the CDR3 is TGTGCCAGCAGCTCCCCCCTCGGCAGGGGCACTGAAGCTTTCTTT. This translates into CASSSPLGRGTEAFF.

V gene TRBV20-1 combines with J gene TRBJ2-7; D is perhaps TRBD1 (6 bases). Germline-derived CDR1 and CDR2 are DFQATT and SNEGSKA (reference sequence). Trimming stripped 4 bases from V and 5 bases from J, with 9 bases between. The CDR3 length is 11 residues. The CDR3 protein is CSAIQGNEQYF. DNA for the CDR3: TGCAGTGCTATTCAGGGGAACGAGCAGTACTTC.

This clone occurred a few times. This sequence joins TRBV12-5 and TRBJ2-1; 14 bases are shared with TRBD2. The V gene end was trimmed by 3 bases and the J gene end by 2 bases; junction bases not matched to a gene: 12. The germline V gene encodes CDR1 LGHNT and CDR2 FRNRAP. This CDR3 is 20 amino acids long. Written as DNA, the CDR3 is TGTGCTAGTGGTTTTGGGGGCACGGGACTAGCGGGAGTCGCCTACAATGAGCAGTTCTTC. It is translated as CASGFGGTGLAGVAYNEQFF.

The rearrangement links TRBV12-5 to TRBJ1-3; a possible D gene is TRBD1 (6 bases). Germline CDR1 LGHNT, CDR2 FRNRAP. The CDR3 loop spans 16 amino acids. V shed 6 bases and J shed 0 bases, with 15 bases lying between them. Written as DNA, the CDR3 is TGTGCTAGTGGACCCGGACAGCCAGGCTCTGGAAACACCATATATTTT. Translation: CASGPGQPGSGNTIYF.

The CDR3 sequence: CASSFGTGEAYEQYF. The CDR3 nucleotides read TGTGCCAGCAGCTTTGGTACAGGGGAAGCCTACGAGCAGTACTTC. The J gene is TRBJ2-7, the V gene TRBV7-9; 7 positions match TRBD1. V was clipped by 3 bases and J by 2 bases; unmatched bases: 7. CDR3 length: 15 residues. Germline values: CDR1 SEHNR, CDR2 FQNEAQ (reference sequence).

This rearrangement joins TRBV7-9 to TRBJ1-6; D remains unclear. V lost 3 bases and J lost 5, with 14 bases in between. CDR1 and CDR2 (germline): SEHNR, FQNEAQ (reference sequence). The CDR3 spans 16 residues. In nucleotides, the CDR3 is TGTGCCAGCAGCTTCCAGGCCCCCGGTAATAATTCACCCCTCCACTTT. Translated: CASSFQAPGNNSPLHF.

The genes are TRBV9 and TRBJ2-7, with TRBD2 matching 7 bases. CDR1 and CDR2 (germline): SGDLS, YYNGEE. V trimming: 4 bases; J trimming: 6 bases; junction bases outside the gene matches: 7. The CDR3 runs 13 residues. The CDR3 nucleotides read TGTGCCAGCAGCTTAGGACTAGTAGGCGAGCAGTACTTC. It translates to CASSLGLVGEQYF. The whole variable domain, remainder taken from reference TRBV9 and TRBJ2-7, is DSGVTQTPKHLITATGQRVTLRCSPRSGDLSVYWYQQSLDQGLQFLIQYYNGEERAKGNILERFSAQQFPDLHSELNLSSLELGDSALYFCASSLGLVGEQYFGPGTRLTVT.

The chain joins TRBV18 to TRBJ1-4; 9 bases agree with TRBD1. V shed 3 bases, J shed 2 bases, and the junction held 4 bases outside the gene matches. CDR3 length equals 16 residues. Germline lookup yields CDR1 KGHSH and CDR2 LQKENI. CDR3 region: CASSPDRGSTNEKLFF. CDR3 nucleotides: TGTGCCAGCTCACCCGACAGGGGGAGTACTAATGAAAAACTGTTTTTT. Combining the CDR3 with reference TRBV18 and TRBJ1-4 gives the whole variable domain NAGVMQNPRHLVRRRGQEARLRCSPMKGHSHVYWYRQLPEEGLKFMVYLQKENIIDESGMPKERFSAEFPKEGPSILRIQQVVRGDSAAYFCASSPDRGSTNEKLFFGSGTQLSVL.

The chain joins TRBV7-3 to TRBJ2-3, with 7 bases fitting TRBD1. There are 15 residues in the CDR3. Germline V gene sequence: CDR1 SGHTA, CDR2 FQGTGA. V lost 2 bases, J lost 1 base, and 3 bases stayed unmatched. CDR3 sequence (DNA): TGTGCCAGCAGCTTACAGGGGGTGGGCACAGATACGCAGTATTTT. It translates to CASSLQGVGTDTQYF.

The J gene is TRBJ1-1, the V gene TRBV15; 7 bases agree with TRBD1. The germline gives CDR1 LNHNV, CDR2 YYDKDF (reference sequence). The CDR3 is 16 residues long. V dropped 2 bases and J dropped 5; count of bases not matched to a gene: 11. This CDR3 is CATSRQRQGRGTEAFF. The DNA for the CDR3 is TGTGCCACCAGCAGACAAAGACAGGGAAGAGGGACTGAAGCTTTCTTT.

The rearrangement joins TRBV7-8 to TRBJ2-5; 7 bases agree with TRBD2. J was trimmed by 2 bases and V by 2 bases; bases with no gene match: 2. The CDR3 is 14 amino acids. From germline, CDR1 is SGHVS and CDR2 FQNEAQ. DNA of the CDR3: TGTGCCAGCAGCTTACCGCGGGGGCAAGAGACCCAGTACTTC. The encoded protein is CASSLPRGQETQYF.

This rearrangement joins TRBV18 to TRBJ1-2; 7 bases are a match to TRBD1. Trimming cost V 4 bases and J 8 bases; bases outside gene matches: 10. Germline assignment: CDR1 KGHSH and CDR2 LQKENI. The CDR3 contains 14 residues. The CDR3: CASSLGQVANGYTF. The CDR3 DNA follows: TGTGCCAGCTCACTCGGACAGGTGGCTAACGGCTACACCTTC.

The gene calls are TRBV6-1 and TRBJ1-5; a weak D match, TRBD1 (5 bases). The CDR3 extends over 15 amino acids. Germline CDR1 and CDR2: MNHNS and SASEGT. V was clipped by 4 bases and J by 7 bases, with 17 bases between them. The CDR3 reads CASSVGGTRDQPQHF. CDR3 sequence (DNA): TGTGCCAGCAGTGTGGGCGGGACGAGGGACCAGCCCCAGCATTTT.

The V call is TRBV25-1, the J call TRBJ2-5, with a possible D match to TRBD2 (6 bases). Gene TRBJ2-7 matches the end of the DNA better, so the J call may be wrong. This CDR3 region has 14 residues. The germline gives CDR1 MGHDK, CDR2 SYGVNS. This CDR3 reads CASSDGGRTYEQYF. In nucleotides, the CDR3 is TGTGCCAGCAGTGACGGGGGTCGGACCTACGAGCAGTACTTC.

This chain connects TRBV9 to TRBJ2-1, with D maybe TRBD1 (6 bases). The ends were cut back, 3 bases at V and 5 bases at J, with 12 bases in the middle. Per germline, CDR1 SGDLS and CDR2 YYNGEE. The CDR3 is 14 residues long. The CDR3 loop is CASSARDKNNEQFF. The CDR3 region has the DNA TGTGCCAGCAGCGCGAGGGACAAAAACAATGAGCAGTTCTTC. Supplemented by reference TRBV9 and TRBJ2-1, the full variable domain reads DSGVTQTPKHLITATGQRVTLRCSPRSGDLSVYWYQQSLDQGLQFLIQYYNGEERAKGNILERFSAQQFPDLHSELNLSSLELGDSALYFCASSARDKNNEQFFGPGTRLTVL.

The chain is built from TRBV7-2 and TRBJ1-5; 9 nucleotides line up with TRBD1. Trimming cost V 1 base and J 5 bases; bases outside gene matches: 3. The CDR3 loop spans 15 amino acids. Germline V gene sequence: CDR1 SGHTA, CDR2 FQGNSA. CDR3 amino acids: CASSLDRGPDQPQHF. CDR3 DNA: TGTGCCAGCAGCTTAGACAGGGGGCCTGATCAGCCCCAGCATTTT.

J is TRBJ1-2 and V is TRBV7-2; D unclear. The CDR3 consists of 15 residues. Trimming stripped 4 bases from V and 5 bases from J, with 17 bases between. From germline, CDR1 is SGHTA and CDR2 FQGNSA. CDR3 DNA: TGTGCCAGCAGCTCAGCTCCGGTTTCCTCTTATGGCTACACCTTC. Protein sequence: CASSSAPVSSYGYTF.

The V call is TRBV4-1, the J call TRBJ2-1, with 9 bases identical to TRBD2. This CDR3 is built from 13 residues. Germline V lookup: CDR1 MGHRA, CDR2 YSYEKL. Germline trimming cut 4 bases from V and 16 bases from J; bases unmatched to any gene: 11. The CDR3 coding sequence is TGCGCCAGCAGCCCCGCTGGGGCGGGGGGGCGCTTCTTC. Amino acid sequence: CASSPAGAGGRFF.

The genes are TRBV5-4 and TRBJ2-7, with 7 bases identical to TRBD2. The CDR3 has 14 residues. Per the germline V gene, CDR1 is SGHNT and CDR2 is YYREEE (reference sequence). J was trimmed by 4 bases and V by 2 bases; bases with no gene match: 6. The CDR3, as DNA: TGTGCCAGCAGCTTTAGCGGGTCCGCATACGAGCAGTACTTC. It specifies CASSFSGSAYEQYF. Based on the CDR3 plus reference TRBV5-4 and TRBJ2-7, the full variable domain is ETGVTQSPTHLIKTRGQQVTLRCSSQSGHNTVSWYQQALGQGPQFIFQYYREEENGRGNFPPRFSGLQFPNYSSELNVNALELDDSALYLCASSFSGSAYEQYFGPGTRLTVT.

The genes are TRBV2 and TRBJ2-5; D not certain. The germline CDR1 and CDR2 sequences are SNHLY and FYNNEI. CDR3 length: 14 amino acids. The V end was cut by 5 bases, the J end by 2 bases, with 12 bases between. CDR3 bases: TGTGCCAGCAGTCCTGATACTGTACAAGAGACCCAGTACTTC. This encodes CASSPDTVQETQYF.

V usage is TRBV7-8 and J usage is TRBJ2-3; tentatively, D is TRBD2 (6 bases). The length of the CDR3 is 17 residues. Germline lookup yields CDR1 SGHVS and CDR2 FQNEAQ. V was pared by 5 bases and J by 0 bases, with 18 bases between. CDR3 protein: CASSGEVGISSTDTQYF. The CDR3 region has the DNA TGTGCCAGCAGCGGGGAGGTGGGCATCTCTAGCACAGATACGCAGTATTTT.

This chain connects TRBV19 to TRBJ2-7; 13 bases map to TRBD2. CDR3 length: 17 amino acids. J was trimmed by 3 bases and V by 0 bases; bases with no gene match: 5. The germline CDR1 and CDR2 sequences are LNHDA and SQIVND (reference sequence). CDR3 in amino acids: CASSIDPRLAGGYEQYF. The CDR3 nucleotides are TGTGCCAGTAGTATAGACCCCAGACTAGCGGGGGGCTACGAGCAGTACTTC. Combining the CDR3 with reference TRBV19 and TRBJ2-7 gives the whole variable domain DGGITQSPKYLFRKEGQNVTLSCEQNLNHDAMYWYRQDPGQGLRLIYYSQIVNDFQKGDIAEGYSVSREKKESFPLTVTSAQKNPTAFYLCASSIDPRLAGGYEQYFGPGTRLTVT.

The CDR3 is CASSERGTDSNQPQHF. In DNA form, the CDR3 reads TGTGCCAGTAGTGAACGCGGGACAGATAGCAATCAGCCCCAGCATTTT. The chain recombines TRBV19 with TRBJ1-5; TRBD1 agrees at 7 bases. The CDR3 has 16 residues. Trimming at V came to 5 bases and at J to 0 bases, leaving 7 bases not matched to a gene. The germline gives CDR1 LNHDA, CDR2 SQIVND (reference sequence).